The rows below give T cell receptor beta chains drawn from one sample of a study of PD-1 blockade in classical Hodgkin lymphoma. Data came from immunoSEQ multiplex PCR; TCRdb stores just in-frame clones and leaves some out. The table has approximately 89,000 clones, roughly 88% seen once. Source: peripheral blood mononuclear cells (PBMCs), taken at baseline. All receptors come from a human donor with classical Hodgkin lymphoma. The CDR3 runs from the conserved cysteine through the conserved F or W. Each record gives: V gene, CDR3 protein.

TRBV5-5 CASSLSHLVGDYEQYF
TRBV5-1 CATSSAETQYF
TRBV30 CAWSVGGSLGGYTF
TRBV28 CASSEAYEQYF
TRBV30 CAWSVGGYEQYF
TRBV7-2 CASSLLGQRNEKLFF
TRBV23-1 CASTLVSSSTDTQYF
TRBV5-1 CASSLASSIQETQYF
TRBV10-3 CAMGQLIGELFF
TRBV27 CASSLDLYSKETFF
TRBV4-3 CASSQDRNTEAFF
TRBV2 CASSEDLVNTGELFF
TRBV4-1 CASSQGDRDYEQYF
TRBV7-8 CASSLEQGAKNEQYF
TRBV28 CASSPPQGAGGNQPQHF
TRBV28 CASSWASGTKNIQYF
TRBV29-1 CSVRRDGNYEQYF